This entry is about one T cell receptor beta chain. Per the original data handling: Amplifying reference gene primers gave estimates of nucleated cell counts. The repertoire was sequenced with immunoSEQ multiplex PCR; TCRdb's copy has only in-frame clones and lacks some. V, J and clone size are those of that table, while D and trimming were read from the DNA. Among about 480,000 clones listed, about 91% were seen once. The CDR3 contains 14 residues. J lost 0 bases, V lost 3 bases, and 0 bases had no gene match. Germline V CDR1 and CDR2: PRHDT, FYEKMQ (reference sequence). The data originate from a study of blood T cell repertoires in COVID-19. For the study at large: The United States, Italy and Spain supplied acute and convalescent COVID-19 samples. T cells, B-cell-depleted T cells, or PBMCs supplied cDNA or gDNA.

The receptor's source is a woman in her 50s with COVID-19, enrolled during active disease. The sample consisted of peripheral blood. The V gene is TRBV13, the J gene TRBJ2-7; 9 bases agree with TRBD1. The chain's CDR3 is CASSLTGGSYEQYF. The CDR3 coding sequence is TGTGCCAGCAGCTTGACAGGGGGCTCCTACGAGCAGTACTTC.